This T cell receptor (beta chain) was sequenced during a study of T-cell reconstitution after alpha-beta-depleted transplantation in children. The table lists this clonotype with a few counts. Unique molecular identifiers were used to barcode this TCRbeta library. TCRdb itself ran the PCR reads through MiXCR, one entry per CDR3 protein. The profile covers roughly 610,000 distinct CDR3 sequences, with roughly a tenth appearing a single time and around 4% taken by the ten largest. Here the sequenced sample was PBMCs from the stem cell graft donor, taken from the stem cell graft. This clonotype was sampled from a human donor who donated a stem cell graft to a child with acute myeloid leukemia.

The CDR3 loop reads CSATGTTRVSTDTQYF. In DNA form, the CDR3 reads TGCAGTGCCACCGGGACTACAAGAGTTAGCACAGATACGCAGTATTTT. This chain joins TRBV20-1 and TRBJ2-3, with TRBD2 matching 7 bases. J was trimmed by 0 bases and V by 6 bases; bases with no gene match: 12. This CDR3 spans 16 amino acids. Germline values: CDR1 DFQATT, CDR2 SNEGSKA (reference sequence).